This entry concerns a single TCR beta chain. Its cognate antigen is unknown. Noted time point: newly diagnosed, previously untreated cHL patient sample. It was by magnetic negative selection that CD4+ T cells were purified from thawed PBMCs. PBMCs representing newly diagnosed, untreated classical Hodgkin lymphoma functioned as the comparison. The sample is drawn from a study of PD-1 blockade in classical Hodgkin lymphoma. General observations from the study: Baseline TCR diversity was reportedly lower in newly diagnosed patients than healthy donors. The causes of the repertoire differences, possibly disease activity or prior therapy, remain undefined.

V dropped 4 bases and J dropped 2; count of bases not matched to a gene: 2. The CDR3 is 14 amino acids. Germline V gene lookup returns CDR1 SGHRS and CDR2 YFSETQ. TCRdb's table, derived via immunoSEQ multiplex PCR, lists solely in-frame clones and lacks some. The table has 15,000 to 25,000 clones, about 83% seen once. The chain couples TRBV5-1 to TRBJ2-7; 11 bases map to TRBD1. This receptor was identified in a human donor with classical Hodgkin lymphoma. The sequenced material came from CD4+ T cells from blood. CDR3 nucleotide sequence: TGCGCCAGCAGCGAGGGACAGGGGGCCTACGAGCAGTACTTC. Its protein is CASSEGQGAYEQYF.